The sequence of this T cell receptor (beta chain) was determined in a study of shared clonotypes between healthy human individuals. Study as a whole: Researchers assigned three CD4 naive, three CD4 memory, two CD8 naive and one CD8 memory plate to each donor. Study observations and caveats: Naive subsets tended to show greater estimated richness than memory subsets. The sharing of roughly 5% of naive CD4 clonotypes was seen across several donors.

Trimming cost V 6 bases and J 0 bases, with 14 bases left between them. This CDR3 spans 15 amino acids. Germline V gives CDR1 MNHEY, CDR2 SVGAGI. This clone appeared a few times. As yet, its antigen is unknown. Naivety among CD8 cells was defined by CD45RO negativity and positive CCR7 selection, thereby excluding terminally differentiated effector memory CD45RA+ cells. When replicate PCRs were run on sorted subsets, they used 200 ng DNA, about 30,000 T cell genomes. The data were produced by immunoSEQ multiplex PCR, yet TCRdb's version contains in-frame clones alone and is incomplete. Of approximately 2,200,000 clones in the sample, just over 90% are singletons; the top ten hold under 2%.

The source is a young man in good health. Some clones in this sample may be carry-over from other donors' samples. The chain is built from TRBV6-5 and TRBJ1-1, with D perhaps matching TRBD1 (5 bases). Sequences were obtained from naive CD8+ T cells from PBMCs. The CDR3 loop reads CASRPIYRLNTEAFF. The CDR3 bases are TGTGCCAGCAGACCCATCTACAGGTTGAACACTGAAGCTTTCTTT.